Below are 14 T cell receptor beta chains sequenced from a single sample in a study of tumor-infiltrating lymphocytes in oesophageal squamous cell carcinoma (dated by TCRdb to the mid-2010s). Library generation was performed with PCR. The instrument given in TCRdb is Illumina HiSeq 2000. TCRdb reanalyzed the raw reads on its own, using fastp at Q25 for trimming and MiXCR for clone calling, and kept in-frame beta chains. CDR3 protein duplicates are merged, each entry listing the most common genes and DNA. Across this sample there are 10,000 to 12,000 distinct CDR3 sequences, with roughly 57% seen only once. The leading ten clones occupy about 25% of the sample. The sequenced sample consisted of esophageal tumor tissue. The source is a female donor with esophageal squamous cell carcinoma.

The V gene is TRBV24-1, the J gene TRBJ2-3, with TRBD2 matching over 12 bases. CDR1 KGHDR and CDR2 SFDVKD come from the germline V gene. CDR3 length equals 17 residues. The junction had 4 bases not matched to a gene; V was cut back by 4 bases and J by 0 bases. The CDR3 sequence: CATSDPGLAGSTDTQYF. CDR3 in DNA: TGTGCCACCAGTGACCCTGGACTAGCGGGGAGCACAGATACGCAGTATTTT.

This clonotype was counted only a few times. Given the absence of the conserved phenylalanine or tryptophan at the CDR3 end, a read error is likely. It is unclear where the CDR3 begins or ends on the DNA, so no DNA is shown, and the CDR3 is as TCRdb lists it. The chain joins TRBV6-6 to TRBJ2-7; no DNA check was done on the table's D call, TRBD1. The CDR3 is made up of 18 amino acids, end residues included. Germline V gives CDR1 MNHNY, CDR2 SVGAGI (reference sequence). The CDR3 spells CASSYSHRGLVSGYTFGS.

The CDR3 nucleotides are TGTGCCAGCAGCCCCGGCAACGAGCAGTACTTC. Translation: CASSPGNEQYF. The chain joins TRBV7-2 to TRBJ2-5; unclear D gene. The J call may be incorrect, as the DNA end agrees better with TRBJ2-7. CDR1 is SGHTA and CDR2 is FQGNSA in the germline V gene. CDR3 size: 11 residues.

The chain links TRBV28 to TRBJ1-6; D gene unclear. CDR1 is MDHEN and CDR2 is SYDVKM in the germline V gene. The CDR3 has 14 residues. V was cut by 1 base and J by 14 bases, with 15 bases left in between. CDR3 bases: TGTGCCAGCAGTTTATCTCAGAGGGCTGGGGCCCTCCACTTT. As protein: CASSLSQRAGALHF.

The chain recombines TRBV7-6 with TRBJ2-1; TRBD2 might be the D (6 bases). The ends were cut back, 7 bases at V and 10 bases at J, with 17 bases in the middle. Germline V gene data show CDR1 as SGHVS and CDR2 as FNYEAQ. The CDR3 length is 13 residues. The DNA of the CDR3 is TGTGCCAGCACCTTGGACGGGGAGGACGAGCAGTTCTTC. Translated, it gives CASTLDGEDEQFF.

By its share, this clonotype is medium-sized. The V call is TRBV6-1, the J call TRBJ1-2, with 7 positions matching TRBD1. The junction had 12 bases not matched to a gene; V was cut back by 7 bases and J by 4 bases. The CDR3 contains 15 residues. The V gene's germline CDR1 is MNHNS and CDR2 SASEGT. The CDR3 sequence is CASKEGGGLIYGYTF. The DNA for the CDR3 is TGTGCCAGCAAAGAAGGGGGCGGCCTTATCTATGGCTACACCTTC.

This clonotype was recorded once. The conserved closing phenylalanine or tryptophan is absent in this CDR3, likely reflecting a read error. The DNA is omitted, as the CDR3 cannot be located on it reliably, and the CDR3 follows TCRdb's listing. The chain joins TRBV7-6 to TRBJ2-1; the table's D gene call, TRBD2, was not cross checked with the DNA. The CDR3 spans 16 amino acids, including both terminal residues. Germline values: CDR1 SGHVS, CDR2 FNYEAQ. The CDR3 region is CASSLGGGNQPQHFGN.

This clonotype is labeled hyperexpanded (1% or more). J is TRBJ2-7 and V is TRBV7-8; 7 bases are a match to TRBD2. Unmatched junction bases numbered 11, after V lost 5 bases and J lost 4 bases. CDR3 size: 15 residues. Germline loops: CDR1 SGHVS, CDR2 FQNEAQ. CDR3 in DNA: TGTGCCAGCAGCCCTTGGGGGACGGGAGGTTACGAGCAGTACTTC. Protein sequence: CASSPWGTGGYEQYF.

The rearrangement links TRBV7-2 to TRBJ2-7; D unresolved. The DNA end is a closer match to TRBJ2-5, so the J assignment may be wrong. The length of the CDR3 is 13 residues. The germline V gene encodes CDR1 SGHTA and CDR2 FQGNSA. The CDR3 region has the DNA TGTGCCAGCAGCTCCCAAGTACAAGAGACCCAGTACTTC. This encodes CASSSQVQETQYF.

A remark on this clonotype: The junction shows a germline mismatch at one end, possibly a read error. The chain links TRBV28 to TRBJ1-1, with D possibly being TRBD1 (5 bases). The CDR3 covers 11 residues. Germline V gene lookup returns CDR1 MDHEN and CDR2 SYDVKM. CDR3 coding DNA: TGCGGGACGGGTCTGAACACTGAAGCTTTCTTT. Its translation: CGTGLNTEAFF.

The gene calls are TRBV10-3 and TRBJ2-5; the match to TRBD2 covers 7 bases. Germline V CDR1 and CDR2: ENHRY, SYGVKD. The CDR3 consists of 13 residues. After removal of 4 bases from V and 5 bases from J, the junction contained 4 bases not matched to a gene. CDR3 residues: CAISGGGGETQYF. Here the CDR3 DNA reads TGTGCCATCAGTGGGGGGGGTGGCGAGACCCAGTACTTC.

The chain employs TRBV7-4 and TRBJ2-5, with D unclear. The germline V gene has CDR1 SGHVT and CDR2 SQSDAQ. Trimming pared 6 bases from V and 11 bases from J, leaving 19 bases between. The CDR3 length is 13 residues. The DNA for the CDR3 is TGTGCCAGCAGAACCGAAAGCTGGGATGAGCAGTACTTC. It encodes CASRTESWDEQYF.

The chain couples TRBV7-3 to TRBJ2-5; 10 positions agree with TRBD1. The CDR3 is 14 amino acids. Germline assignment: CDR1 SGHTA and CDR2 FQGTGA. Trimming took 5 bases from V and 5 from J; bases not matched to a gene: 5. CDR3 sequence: CASSDRGPGETQYF. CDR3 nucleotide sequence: TGTGCCAGCAGCGACAGGGGGCCGGGGGAGACCCAGTACTTC.

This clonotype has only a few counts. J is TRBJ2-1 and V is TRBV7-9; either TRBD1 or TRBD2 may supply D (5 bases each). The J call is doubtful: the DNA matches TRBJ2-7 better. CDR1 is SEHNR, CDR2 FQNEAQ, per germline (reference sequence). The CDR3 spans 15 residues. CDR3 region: CASKRSGSRVDEQYF. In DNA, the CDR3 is TGTGCCAGCAAGCGGTCAGGGTCGAGGGTTGACGAGCAGTACTTC.